What follows is one T cell receptor (beta chain) and its context. Clinical histories supplied by participants themselves formed the basis of cohort assignment. Libraries were prepared by immunoSEQ multiplex PCR; TCRdb keeps only in-frame clonotypes and omits some of them. This sample has under 350,000 clones, with 80% to 90% found just once. The entry originates in a study of blood T cell repertoires in COVID-19. Trimming cost V 6 bases and J 7 bases; bases outside gene matches: 10. CDR1 is MNHEY, CDR2 SVGAGI, per germline. This CDR3 is 14 amino acids long. This TCR was sampled from a woman aged 40 to 55 with acute COVID-19. J is TRBJ1-2 and V is TRBV6-5, with TRBD1 identical over 8 bases. The sequencing input was PBMCs or T cells enriched from blood (not recorded which). The CDR3 sequence is CASRQPGQGGGYTF. Here the CDR3 DNA reads TGTGCCAGCAGGCAACCCGGACAGGGTGGTGGCTACACCTTC.